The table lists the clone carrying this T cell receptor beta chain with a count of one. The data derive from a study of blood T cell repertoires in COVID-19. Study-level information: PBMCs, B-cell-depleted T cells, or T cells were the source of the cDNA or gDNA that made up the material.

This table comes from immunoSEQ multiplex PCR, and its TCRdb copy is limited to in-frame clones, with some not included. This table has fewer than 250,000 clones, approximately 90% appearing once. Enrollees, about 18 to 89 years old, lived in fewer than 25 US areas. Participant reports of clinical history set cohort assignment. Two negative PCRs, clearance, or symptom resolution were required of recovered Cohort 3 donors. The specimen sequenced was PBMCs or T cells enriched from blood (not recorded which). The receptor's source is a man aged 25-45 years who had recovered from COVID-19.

The CDR3 coding sequence is TGCAGTGCTAGTTGGTATGACAGATACAATGAGCAGTTCTTC. Protein product: CSASWYDRYNEQFF. The chain combines TRBV20-1 with TRBJ2-1, with D tentatively TRBD1 (5 bases). V lost 3 bases to trimming and J lost 4 bases, with 13 bases between them. This CDR3 contains 14 residues. Germline V gene sequence: CDR1 DFQATT, CDR2 SNEGSKA (reference sequence).